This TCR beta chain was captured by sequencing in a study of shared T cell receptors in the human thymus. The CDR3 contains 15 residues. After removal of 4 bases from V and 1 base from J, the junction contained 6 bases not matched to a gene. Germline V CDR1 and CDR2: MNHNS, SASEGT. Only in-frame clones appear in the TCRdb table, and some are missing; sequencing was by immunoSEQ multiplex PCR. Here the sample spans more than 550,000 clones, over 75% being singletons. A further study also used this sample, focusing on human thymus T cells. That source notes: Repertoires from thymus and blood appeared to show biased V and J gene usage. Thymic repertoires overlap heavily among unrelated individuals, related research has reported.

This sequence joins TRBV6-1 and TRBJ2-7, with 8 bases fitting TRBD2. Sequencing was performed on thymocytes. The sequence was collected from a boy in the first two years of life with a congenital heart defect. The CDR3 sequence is CASSAPGLESYEQYF. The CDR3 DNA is TGTGCCAGCAGTGCCCCGGGACTAGAGTCCTACGAGCAGTACTTC.